The 30 T cell receptor beta chains below all came from one sample that was sequenced in a study of T cells in localized non-small cell lung cancer. Libraries were prepared by immunoSEQ multiplex PCR; TCRdb keeps only in-frame clonotypes and omits some of them. The sample consists of around 40,000 clones, 70% to 90% of them appearing once. Sample: peripheral blood, taken before any cancer treatment. Receptors were obtained from a woman aged 18-49 years with stage III lung adenocarcinoma.

The chain carries TRBV29-1 and TRBJ1-3, with TRBD1 as a possible D gene (5 bases). Germline CDR1 and CDR2: SQVTM and ANQGSEA. Deletions cut 3 bases from V and 0 bases from J, with 12 bases between. The CDR3 is 15 residues long. Written as DNA, the CDR3 is TGCAGCGTTGAGGGGACGGCCAGCTCTGGAAACACCATATATTTT. Residues: CSVEGTASSGNTIYF.

Judged by abundance, this clone is medium-sized. The chain recombines TRBV6-5 with TRBJ1-1; TRBD1 is a possible D gene (5 bases). Germline CDR1 reads MNHEY; CDR2 reads SVGAGI. The CDR3 is 15 amino acids. V was pared by 0 bases and J by 0 bases, with 8 bases between. The CDR3 bases are TGTGCCAGCAGTTACTCGATAGGGGTGAACACTGAAGCTTTCTTT. Amino acid sequence: CASSYSIGVNTEAFF.

The CDR3 region is CSVELKNTEAFF. The DNA for the CDR3 is TGCAGCGTTGAATTGAAGAACACTGAAGCTTTCTTT. The J gene is TRBJ1-1, the V gene TRBV29-1; D unresolved. The CDR3 spans 12 residues. Germline-derived CDR1 and CDR2 are SQVTM and ANQGSEA. V was pared by 2 bases and J by 1 base, with 5 bases between.

This clone showed up just once. The chain uses TRBV2 and TRBJ1-4, with D maybe TRBD1 (6 bases). The CDR3 is 14 residues long. Deletions cut 5 bases from V and 1 base from J, with 8 bases between. Germline V gives CDR1 SNHLY, CDR2 FYNNEI. The CDR3 protein is CASSLQGTNEKLFF. Here the CDR3 DNA reads TGTGCCAGCAGTTTACAGGGAACTAATGAAAAACTGTTTTTT.

This CDR3 is CASSPRRRGGRGPDTQYF. In nucleotides, the CDR3 is TGTGCCAGCAGCCCCAGGCGGCGGGGGGGCCGAGGGCCAGATACGCAGTATTTT. V gene TRBV11-1 combines with J gene TRBJ2-3; 9 positions agree with TRBD2. V lost 5 bases to trimming and J lost 4 bases; unmatched junction nucleotides: 16. Germline CDR1 SGHAT, CDR2 FQDESV (reference sequence). The CDR3 consists of 18 residues.

This clone appeared once. The chain uses TRBV6-6 and TRBJ1-5, with D perhaps matching TRBD1 (6 bases). Germline assignment: CDR1 MNHNY and CDR2 SVGAGI (reference sequence). Trimming removed 8 bases from V and 6 bases from J, with 17 bases in between. This CDR3 region has 14 residues. CDR3 DNA sequence: TGTGCCAGCGTGTCCGGGGGCGAAATTCAGCCCCAGCATTTT. Its protein is CASVSGGEIQPQHF.

The chain combines TRBV27 with TRBJ2-2, with D hard to call. In germline, CDR1 is MNHEY, CDR2 SMNVEV (reference sequence). Between the trimmed V and J ends, which lost 3 bases and 8 bases, there was a span of 4 bases. CDR3 length: 11 residues. The CDR3 loop is CASSFRGELFF. The DNA of the CDR3 is TGTGCCAGCAGTTTCAGAGGGGAGCTGTTTTTT.

This clone has a handful of counts. The chain combines TRBV30 with TRBJ1-4, with D uncertain. Germline CDR1 and CDR2: GTSNPN and SVGIG (reference sequence). V lost 8 bases, J lost 1 base, and 8 bases lay in between. The CDR3 spans 12 residues. The CDR3 DNA reads TGTGCCGGAGGGTTAACTAATGAAAAACTGTTTTTT. Translation: CAGGLTNEKLFF.

This chain uses TRBV28 with TRBJ2-6; D possibly corresponds to TRBD1 (6 bases). Germline assignment: CDR1 MDHEN and CDR2 SYDVKM. This CDR3 contains 17 residues. Trimming stripped 7 bases from V and 3 bases from J, with 19 bases between. The CDR3 spells CASKPRYRADGANVLTF. The DNA for the CDR3 is TGTGCCAGCAAACCACGATACAGGGCAGATGGGGCCAACGTCCTGACTTTC.

V and J are TRBV27 and TRBJ1-2; D is unresolved. The CDR3 has 16 amino acids. Germline values: CDR1 MNHEY, CDR2 SMNVEV (reference sequence). V lost 5 bases and J lost 2, with 18 bases in between. The CDR3 DNA sequence: TGTGCCAGCAGTCCCATACGACCGTTGGGGAACTATGGCTACACCTTC. Its translation is CASSPIRPLGNYGYTF.

The genes are TRBV2 and TRBJ1-1; possibly TRBD1 for D (5 bases). CDR1 is SNHLY, CDR2 FYNNEI, per germline. Trimming removed 5 bases from V and 0 bases from J, with 10 bases in between. CDR3 length: 14 amino acids. The CDR3 loop is CASSLTGMNTEAFF. In DNA form, the CDR3 reads TGTGCCAGCAGTCTCACAGGCATGAACACTGAAGCTTTCTTT. Filled out from reference TRBV2 and TRBJ1-1, the complete variable domain reads EPEVTQTPSHQVTQMGQEVILRCVPISNHLYFYWYRQILGQKVEFLVSFYNNEISEKSEIFDDQFSVERPDGSNFTLKIRSTKLEDSAMYFCASSLTGMNTEAFFGQGTRLTVV.

V usage is TRBV5-8 and J usage is TRBJ1-1, with D possibly matching TRBD1 (5 bases). The CDR3 extends over 13 amino acids. Trimming removed 1 base from V and 1 base from J, with 5 bases in between. Germline CDR1 is SGHTS and CDR2 is YDEGEE. CDR3 sequence reads: CASSLRGNTEAFF. CDR3 nucleotide sequence: TGTGCCAGCAGCTTGAGGGGGAACACTGAAGCTTTCTTT.

The chain uses TRBV5-1 and TRBJ1-1; a possible D gene is TRBD1 (5 bases). V was pared by 4 bases and J by 1 base, with 14 bases between. CDR3 length equals 15 residues. Per germline, CDR1 SGHRS and CDR2 YFSETQ. As DNA, the CDR3 is TGCGCCAGCAGCCCAGGGTCCCCCTCGAACACTGAAGCTTTCTTT. Translation: CASSPGSPSNTEAFF.

A remark on this clone: Within the sample, other DNA sequences also encode this same CDR3. The genes are TRBV7-9 and TRBJ1-4; 10 positions match TRBD1. The CDR3 spans 16 residues. Germline V lookup: CDR1 SEHNR, CDR2 FQNEAQ (reference sequence). V trimming: 3 bases; J trimming: 2 bases; junction bases outside the gene matches: 3. CDR3 sequence (DNA): TGTGCCAGCAGCTTGCGACAGGGGGCCACTAATGAAAAACTGTTTTTT. It specifies CASSLRQGATNEKLFF.

The V call is TRBV10-3, the J call TRBJ2-7, with 9 bases aligning to TRBD2. The CDR3 spans 14 residues. Trimming took 6 bases from V and 0 from J; bases not matched to a gene: 3. Germline CDR1 and CDR2: ENHRY and SYGVKD. CDR3 protein: CAIRRLADSYEQYF. The CDR3 DNA reads TGTGCCATCAGACGACTAGCGGACTCCTACGAGCAGTACTTC.

V and J are TRBV7-9 and TRBJ2-1; D ambiguous. The germline V gene encodes CDR1 SEHNR and CDR2 FQNEAQ (reference sequence). Deletions cut 1 base from V and 4 bases from J, with 5 bases between. This CDR3 comprises 13 residues. CDR3 amino acids: CASSLGQYNEQFF. The CDR3, as DNA: TGTGCCAGCAGCTTAGGGCAGTACAATGAGCAGTTCTTC.

The V gene is TRBV7-2, the J gene TRBJ2-7; 10 bases match TRBD2. The CDR3 is 19 amino acids. Germline V lookup: CDR1 SGHTA, CDR2 FQGNSA. V lost 2 bases and J lost 4; bases outside the gene matches: 17. The CDR3 nucleotides are TGTGCCAGCAGCTTATCGATCCCAGGGGCTAGCGGGGGATCATACGAGCAGTACTTC. Protein product: CASSLSIPGASGGSYEQYF.

The chain joins TRBV21-1 to TRBJ1-2. TRBV21-1 is a pseudogene. The CDR3 covers 14 residues. CDR3 coding DNA: TGTGCCAGCCCCATACCCCGTTCTAAAGAGGGCTACACCTTC. Its translation is CASPIPRSKEGYTF.

V usage is TRBV7-9 and J usage is TRBJ2-3; no clear D. The V gene lost 10 bases and the J gene lost 6 bases, with 11 bases spanning the gap. This CDR3 contains 11 residues. Looked up from germline, CDR1 is SEHNR and CDR2 is FQNEAQ (reference sequence). Here the CDR3 reads CAMGMSDTQYF. CDR3 nucleotides: TGTGCCATGGGGATGTCGGATACGCAGTATTTT.

The rearrangement uses TRBV19 and TRBJ1-5; D remains unclear. Germline V lookup: CDR1 LNHDA, CDR2 SQIVND (reference sequence). Trimming took off 3 bases at V and 4 bases at J, with 16 bases between the two ends. This CDR3 comprises 16 residues. The CDR3 DNA follows: TGTGCCAGTAGTATCATGGCGGCCAATACAAATCAGCCCCAGCATTTT. Encoded protein: CASSIMAANTNQPQHF. The whole variable domain, remainder taken from reference TRBV19 and TRBJ1-5, is DGGITQSPKYLFRKEGQNVTLSCEQNLNHDAMYWYRQDPGQGLRLIYYSQIVNDFQKGDIAEGYSVSREKKESFPLTVTSAQKNPTAFYLCASSIMAANTNQPQHFGDGTRLSIL.

Only one count was recorded for this clone. V gene TRBV5-1 combines with J gene TRBJ2-7; D gene ambiguous. Per germline, CDR1 SGHRS and CDR2 YFSETQ. This CDR3 is built from 14 residues. The germline V and J ends were trimmed by 0 bases and 5 bases, with 12 bases remaining between them. The CDR3 reads CASSLASSLDEQYF. CDR3 bases: TGCGCCAGCAGCTTGGCGAGTAGCTTGGACGAGCAGTACTTC.

This clone was seen just once. V usage is TRBV14 and J usage is TRBJ1-3; no firm D call. V lost 5 bases to trimming and J lost 3 bases, with 17 bases between them. Germline V gene sequence: CDR1 SGHDN, CDR2 FVKESK. This CDR3 is built from 16 residues. This CDR3 reads CASSASYGGFGNTIYF. The CDR3, as DNA: TGTGCCAGCAGCGCGTCGTATGGAGGGTTTGGAAACACCATATATTTT.

This chain joins TRBV19 and TRBJ2-3; TRBD2 matches 10 bases. V shed 6 bases and J 2 bases; nucleotides not matched to a gene: 8. This CDR3 spans 16 amino acids. Germline lookup yields CDR1 LNHDA and CDR2 SQIVND (reference sequence). CDR3 sequence (DNA): TGTGCCAGTAGCCCAGCGGGGGGGCGTCTCACAGATACGCAGTATTTT. Its translation is CASSPAGGRLTDTQYF.

J is TRBJ2-5 and V is TRBV19; possibly TRBD1 or TRBD2 for D (5 bases each). The CDR3 totals 16 residues. The V end lost 5 bases, the J end lost 2 bases, and 18 bases lay between the germline ends. CDR1 and CDR2 (germline): LNHDA, SQIVND (reference sequence). The CDR3 nucleotides read TGTGCCAGTAGTGGGGGAAACCGAATTCCTCAAGAGACCCAGTACTTC. Encoded protein: CASSGGNRIPQETQYF.

The V gene is TRBV5-4, the J gene TRBJ2-7; no reliable D call. With 4 bases removed from V and 5 bases from J, the gap between germline ends came to 16 bases. CDR1 is SGHNT, CDR2 YYREEE, per germline (reference sequence). The CDR3 consists of 14 residues. In DNA form, the CDR3 reads TGTGCCAGCAGCCCATCCAGGACCCACCACGAGCAGTACTTC. Amino acids: CASSPSRTHHEQYF.

The gene calls are TRBV30 and TRBJ1-6; TRBD1 matches at 7 bases. The CDR3 totals 12 residues. Germline assignment: CDR1 GTSNPN and CDR2 SVGIG (reference sequence). V lost 5 bases to trimming and J lost 10 bases; unmatched junction nucleotides: 5. The CDR3 protein is CAWCQGGSPLHF. CDR3 in DNA: TGTGCCTGGTGCCAGGGGGGGTCACCCCTCCACTTT.

This clone came up a few times. This sequence joins TRBV6-4 and TRBJ2-1; TRBD2 matches 11 bases. V was clipped by 4 bases and J by 9 bases; unmatched bases: 8. Germline V gives CDR1 MRHNA, CDR2 SNTAGT. CDR3 length: 15 amino acids. The CDR3 sequence is CASSVGSGGAIEQFF. Written as DNA, the CDR3 is TGTGCCAGCAGTGTGGGTAGCGGGGGGGCCATTGAGCAGTTCTTC.

The chain has TRBV27 and TRBJ1-6; D not resolved. Germline V gene data show CDR1 as MNHEY and CDR2 as SMNVEV (reference sequence). The CDR3 totals 14 residues. Trimming stripped 7 bases from V and 5 bases from J, with 12 bases between. The CDR3 sequence is CASMWQAHNSPLHF. The CDR3 DNA is TGTGCCAGCATGTGGCAGGCCCATAATTCACCCCTCCACTTT.

The J gene is TRBJ2-6, the V gene TRBV14; D gene ambiguous. The germline V and J ends were trimmed by 6 bases and 4 bases, with 16 bases remaining between them. Germline lookup yields CDR1 SGHDN and CDR2 FVKESK. The CDR3 totals 16 residues. As DNA, the CDR3 is TGTGCCAGCAGTAAGACGGGCGGTTCGGGGGCCAACGTCCTGACTTTC. This encodes CASSKTGGSGANVLTF.

The table lists this clone with a count of one. The rearrangement links TRBV6-6 to TRBJ1-1; perhaps TRBD1 as D (6 bases). CDR1 is MNHNY, CDR2 SVGAGI, per germline (reference sequence). V was cut by 7 bases and J by 4 bases, with 13 bases left in between. The CDR3 sequence is 13 residues long. CDR3 loop: CASTLDSPTEAFF. The CDR3 DNA sequence: TGTGCCAGCACTTTGGACAGTCCCACTGAAGCTTTCTTT.